A selection of T cell receptor beta chains follows, all from one sample in a study of blood T cell repertoires in COVID-19. The assay was immunoSEQ multiplex PCR, and TCRdb's table has in-frame clones only and misses some. This sample has a few hundred thousand clones; around 90% occur once, and the top ten carry less than 2.5%. The sequencing sample was made of peripheral blood. The receptors were sampled from a man younger than 30 with active or convalescent COVID-19. Each CDR3 is given with its conserved first and last residue. A D gene is named only where the DNA matches it firmly. The listing skips clone size in some rows; elsewhere it reads once, few, many or a size class.

>TRBJ2-1|-|-|TRBV5-1
CASSAKDISSYNEQFF
TGCGCCAGCAGCGCAAAGGACATAAGCTCCTACAATGAGCAGTTCTTC
>TRBJ1-6|TRBD1|-|TRBV2
CASRDRTGGVGSPLHF
TGTGCCAGCAGGGACCGGACAGGGGGGGTTGGTTCACCCCTCCACTTT
>TRBJ1-3|TRBD1|-|TRBV6-5
CASSSRTGSGNTIYF
TGTGCCAGCAGCTCCCGGACAGGCTCTGGAAACACCATATATTTT
>TRBJ1-3|TRBD1|-|TRBV15
CATSRTPQGATGNTIYF
TGTGCCACCAGCAGAACCCCACAGGGGGCGACTGGAAACACCATATATTTT
>TRBJ2-1|TRBD2|-|TRBV5-1
CASSDPTSGSYNEQFF
TGCGCCAGCAGCGATCCTACTAGCGGGAGTTACAATGAGCAGTTCTTC
>TRBJ1-4|TRBD1|-|TRBV10-1
CASSPGTGVTNEKLFF
TGCGCCAGCAGCCCCGGGACAGGGGTAACTAATGAAAAACTGTTTTTT
>TRBJ1-4|TRBD1|few|TRBV5-8
CASSLQGVYGKLFF
TGTGCCAGCAGCTTGCAGGGGGTTTACGGAAAACTGTTTTTT
>TRBJ1-2|-|-|TRBV5-4
CASSYRVESGGYTF
TGTGCCAGCAGTTACAGGGTGGAGAGTGGTGGCTACACCTTC
>TRBJ1-2|TRBD1|few|TRBV27
CASRATGGRGGYTF
TGTGCCAGCAGGGCAACAGGGGGCCGGGGGGGCTACACCTTC
>TRBJ1-1|TRBD1|-|TRBV19
CASRTGQGWAFF
TGTGCCAGTAGAACTGGACAGGGTTGGGCTTTCTTT
>TRBJ1-1|-|once|TRBV29-1
CSASVNTEAFF
TGCAGCGCCTCAGTGAACACTGAAGCTTTCTTT
>TRBJ2-3|TRBD2|-|TRBV7-2
CASSYSGLSEFATQYF
TGTGCCAGCAGCTACTCGGGACTATCCGAGTTTGCTACGCAGTATTTT
>TRBJ1-2|-|-|TRBV9
CASKGDKTYGYTF
TGTGCCAGCAAGGGGGACAAAACCTATGGCTACACCTTC
>TRBJ2-2|-|-|TRBV5-6
CASSLASAGELFF
TGTGCCAGCAGCTTGGCCTCCGCCGGGGAGCTGTTTTTT
>TRBJ1-1|-|few|TRBV10-2
CASNPGREAFF
TGCGCCAGCAACCCGGGGAGAGAAGCTTTCTTT
>TRBJ2-4|-|-|TRBV11-2
CASSFGLTENIQYF
TGTGCCAGCAGCTTCGGACTAACCGAAAACATTCAGTACTTC
>TRBJ2-2|-|-|TRBV5-1
CASSLSSGTGELFF
TGCGCCAGCAGCTTGTCCTCGGGCACCGGGGAGCTGTTTTTT
>TRBJ2-3|TRBD2|-|TRBV11-2
CASSLGTSGGTSTDTQYF
TGTGCCAGCAGCTTAGGGACTAGCGGGGGAACTAGCACAGATACGCAGTATTTT
>TRBJ2-1|TRBD2|-|TRBV5-1
CASSPGLAGIPSSYNEQFF
TGCGCCAGCAGCCCCGGACTAGCGGGAATACCGAGCTCCTACAATGAGCAGTTCTTC
>TRBJ1-1|TRBD1|-|TRBV5-1
CASSFTGGSEAFF
TGCGCCAGCAGCTTCACAGGGGGTAGTGAAGCTTTCTTT
>TRBJ1-6|-|few|TRBV15
CAGLTGLNSPLHF
TGTGCCGGATTGACAGGACTTAATTCACCCCTCCACTTT
>TRBJ2-7|-|once|TRBV4-1
CASSQLPGLSYEQYF
TGCGCCAGCAGCCAATTACCAGGGCTGTCCTACGAGCAGTACTTC